This T cell receptor beta chain was obtained from a study of blood T cell repertoires in COVID-19. Study details: Acute and convalescent COVID-19 specimens originated in the United States, Italy and Spain. PBMCs, B-cell-depleted T cells, or T cells were the source of the cDNA or gDNA that made up the material.

How the authors handled the data: Reference gene primer amplification gave nucleated cell count estimates. Here immunoSEQ multiplex PCR was the method, and the copy in TCRdb shows in-frame clones only, minus some. The V and J calls and clone size are taken from that table; D and trimming were inferred from the DNA. In the table there are about 120,000 clones, 75% to 80% of which are singletons. The V end was cut by 6 bases, the J end by 4 bases, with 7 bases between. CDR3 length: 12 amino acids. This receptor was identified in a human donor in a cohort sampled during active COVID-19. V gene TRBV12-3 or TRBV12-4 combines with J gene TRBJ1-3; no clear D gene. The specimen was peripheral blood. The CDR3 DNA reads TGTGCCAGCAGCTACTTGGGAAACACCATATATTTT. Translating gives CASSYLGNTIYF.